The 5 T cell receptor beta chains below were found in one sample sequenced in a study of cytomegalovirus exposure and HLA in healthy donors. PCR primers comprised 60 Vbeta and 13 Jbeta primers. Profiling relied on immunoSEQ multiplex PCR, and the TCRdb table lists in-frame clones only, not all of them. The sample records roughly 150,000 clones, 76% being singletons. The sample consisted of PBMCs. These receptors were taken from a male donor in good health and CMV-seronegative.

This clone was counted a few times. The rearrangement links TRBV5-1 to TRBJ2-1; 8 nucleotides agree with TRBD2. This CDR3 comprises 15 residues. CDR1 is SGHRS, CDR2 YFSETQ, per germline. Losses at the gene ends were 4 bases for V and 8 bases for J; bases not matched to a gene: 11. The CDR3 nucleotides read TGCGCCAGCAGCCCGCCGGGGGGGGCCCTCTATGAGCAGTTCTTC. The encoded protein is CASSPPGGALYEQFF. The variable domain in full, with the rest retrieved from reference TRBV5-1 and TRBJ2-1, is KAGVTQTPRYLIKTRGQQVTLSCSPISGHRSVSWYQQTPGQGLQFLFEYFSETQRNKGNFPGRFSGRQFSNSRSEMNVSTLELGDSALYLCASSPPGGALYEQFFGPGTRLTVL.

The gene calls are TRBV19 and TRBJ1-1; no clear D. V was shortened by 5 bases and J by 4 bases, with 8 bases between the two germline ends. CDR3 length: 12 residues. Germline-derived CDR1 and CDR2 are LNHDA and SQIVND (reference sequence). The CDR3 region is CASSGRGTEAFF. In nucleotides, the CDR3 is TGTGCCAGTAGTGGGCGTGGCACTGAAGCTTTCTTT.

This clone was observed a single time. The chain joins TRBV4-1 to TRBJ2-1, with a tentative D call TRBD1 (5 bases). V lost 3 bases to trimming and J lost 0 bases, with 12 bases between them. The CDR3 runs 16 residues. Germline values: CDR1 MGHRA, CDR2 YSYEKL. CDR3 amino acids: CASSHDRDSSYNEQFF. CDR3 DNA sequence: TGCGCCAGCAGCCACGACCGCGACAGCTCCTACAATGAGCAGTTCTTC.

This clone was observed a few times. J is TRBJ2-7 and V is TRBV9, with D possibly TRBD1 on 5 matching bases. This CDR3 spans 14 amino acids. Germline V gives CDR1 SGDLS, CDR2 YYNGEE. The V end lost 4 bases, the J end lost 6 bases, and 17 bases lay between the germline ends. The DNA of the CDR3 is TGTGCCAGCAGCTCGAGAGCCCAGGGTTTCGAGCAGTACTTC. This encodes CASSSRAQGFEQYF.

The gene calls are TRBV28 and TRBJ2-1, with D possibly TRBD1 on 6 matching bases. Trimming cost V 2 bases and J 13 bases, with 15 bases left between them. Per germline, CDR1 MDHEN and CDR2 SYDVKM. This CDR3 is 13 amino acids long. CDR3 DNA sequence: TGTGCCAGCAGTTTAACCGACAGGCCAATACAGTTCTTC. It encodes CASSLTDRPIQFF. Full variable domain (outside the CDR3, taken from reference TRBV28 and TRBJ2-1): DVKVTQSSRYLVKRTGEKVFLECVQDMDHENMFWYRQDPGLGLRLIYFSYDVKMKEKGDIPEGYSVSREKKERFSLILESASTNQTSMYLCASSLTDRPIQFFGPGTRLTVL.